A single sample is the source of the 14 T cell receptor beta chains below, sequenced in a study of T cell changes during pregnancy in multiple sclerosis. Sequencing was performed with immunoSEQ multiplex PCR; in TCRdb, only in-frame clones are kept and a portion is missing. The data hold about 42,000 clones, with 84% observed a single time. The sample was CD4+ T cells from peripheral blood mononuclear cells, taken before pregnancy. These receptor sequences come from a female donor with multiple sclerosis, enrolled in a pregnancy study.

This rearrangement joins TRBV7-2 to TRBJ1-3; no reliable D call. The CDR3 is made up of 12 amino acids. Trimming cost V 5 bases and J 3 bases, with 5 bases left between them. CDR1 is SGHTA and CDR2 is FQGNSA in the germline V gene. In DNA, the CDR3 is TGTGCCAGCAGCGGAGGTGGAAACACCATATATTTT. Amino acids: CASSGGGNTIYF.

The gene calls are TRBV30 and TRBJ2-5, with a weak D call TRBD2 (6 bases). The V gene lost 0 bases and the J gene lost 6 bases, with 14 bases spanning the gap. The germline CDR1 and CDR2 sequences are GTSNPN and SVGIG (reference sequence). The CDR3 is 14 residues long. CDR3 loop: CAWSVGGARQTQYF. The CDR3 bases are TGTGCCTGGAGTGTCGGCGGGGCCCGACAGACCCAGTACTTC.

This clone was detected a few times. The chain carries TRBV2 and TRBJ2-1; 9 positions agree with TRBD1. Germline V gives CDR1 SNHLY, CDR2 FYNNEI. The CDR3 totals 14 residues. The trim removed 1 base at V and 8 bases at J, leaving 3 bases unmatched. The CDR3 region is CASSEGDRAYEQFF. Written as DNA, the CDR3 is TGTGCCAGCAGTGAAGGGGACAGGGCTTATGAGCAGTTCTTC.

The chain is built from TRBV27 and TRBJ1-1, with TRBD1 matching over 11 bases. CDR1 and CDR2 (germline): MNHEY, SMNVEV (reference sequence). This CDR3 is built from 16 residues. Trimming at V came to 8 bases and at J to 0 bases, leaving 8 bases not matched to a gene. CDR3 in DNA: TGTGCCAGCGACCCCGGGACAGGGGGGATGAACACTGAAGCTTTCTTT. Translation: CASDPGTGGMNTEAFF.

The chain carries TRBV5-8 and TRBJ2-3, with 13 bases matching TRBD2. CDR3 length: 19 residues. CDR1 and CDR2 from the germline V gene are SGHTS and YDEGEE. Trimming at V came to 5 bases and at J to 2 bases, leaving 14 bases not matched to a gene. The CDR3, as DNA: TGTGCCAGCAGTTCAGGACTAGCGGGAGAGGGGACCTTCACAGATACGCAGTATTTT. Amino acids: CASSSGLAGEGTFTDTQYF. The full variable domain, in which reference TRBV5-8 and TRBJ2-3 provide the parts outside the CDR3, is EAGVTQSPTHLIKTRGQQATLRCSPISGHTSVYWYQQALGLGLQFLLWYDEGEERNRGNFPPRFSGRQFPNYSSELNVNALELEDSALYLCASSSGLAGEGTFTDTQYFGPGTRLTVL.

This clone was seen more than once but under ten times. The genes are TRBV18 and TRBJ2-7; perhaps TRBD1 as D (5 bases). This CDR3 has 20 amino acids. CDR1 is KGHSH and CDR2 is LQKENI in the germline V gene. Deletions cut 0 bases from V and 2 bases from J, with 26 bases between. The CDR3: CASSPPASRQQYSLTYEQYF. The CDR3 DNA sequence: TGTGCCAGCTCACCACCGGCTTCTCGACAGCAATACTCTTTAACCTACGAGCAGTACTTC.

The V call is TRBV5-1, the J call TRBJ2-3; D is uncertain. V lost 0 bases and J lost 0, with 8 bases in between. In germline, CDR1 is SGHRS, CDR2 YFSETQ. CDR3 length equals 15 residues. CDR3 protein: CASSLGQTSTDTQYF. DNA of the CDR3: TGCGCCAGCAGCTTGGGGCAGACTAGCACAGATACGCAGTATTTT.

The chain employs TRBV5-1 and TRBJ2-7; D remains unclear. V was pared by 1 base and J by 7 bases, with 15 bases between. Germline V gives CDR1 SGHRS, CDR2 YFSETQ. This CDR3 has 14 amino acids. The CDR3 region has the DNA TGCGCCAGCAGCTTGCCAGGAATTTTCCGGGAGCAGTACTTC. It specifies CASSLPGIFREQYF.

V usage is TRBV10-3 and J usage is TRBJ2-7, with 7 bases lining up with TRBD1. Germline V CDR1 and CDR2: ENHRY, SYGVKD. The CDR3 covers 16 residues. V dropped 0 bases and J dropped 0; count of bases not matched to a gene: 5. The CDR3 reads CAISESEGQISYEQYF. The CDR3 DNA is TGTGCCATCAGTGAGTCCGAGGGACAGATCTCCTACGAGCAGTACTTC.

The chain recombines TRBV9 with TRBJ1-5, with D tentatively TRBD1 (5 bases). Germline CDR1 SGDLS, CDR2 YYNGEE. The length of the CDR3 is 15 residues. V was shortened by 0 bases and J by 4 bases, with 11 bases between the two germline ends. This CDR3 is CASSVEAGINQPQHF. The CDR3 DNA follows: TGTGCCAGCAGCGTAGAGGCAGGGATAAATCAGCCCCAGCATTTT.

The genes are TRBV19 and TRBJ1-4; D is unresolved. V dropped 8 bases and J dropped 7 bases, with 17 bases sitting between them. This CDR3 is 14 amino acids long. CDR1 is LNHDA and CDR2 is SQIVND in the germline V gene (reference sequence). As DNA, the CDR3 is TGTGCCAGTCATCGAACCCGGGTTGGTGAAAAACTGTTTTTT. Encoded protein: CASHRTRVGEKLFF.

This chain uses TRBV4-1 with TRBJ1-2; 8 bases map to TRBD1. Germline CDR1 and CDR2: MGHRA and YSYEKL. Trimming removed 4 bases from V and 6 bases from J; junction bases left unmatched: 7. CDR3 length: 14 residues. DNA for the CDR3: TGCGCCAGCAGCCCAATGGACAGGGATGATGGCTACACCTTC. Translation: CASSPMDRDDGYTF.

The rearrangement joins TRBV13 to TRBJ1-1; 11 nucleotides line up with TRBD1. The CDR3 has 15 amino acids. The germline V gene encodes CDR1 PRHDT and CDR2 FYEKMQ (reference sequence). Trimming cost V 6 bases and J 7 bases; bases outside gene matches: 10. CDR3 DNA sequence: TGTGCCAGCAGGGGGGACAGGGGGTATAGTAGTGAAGCTTTCTTT. Its translation is CASRGDRGYSSEAFF.

The V call is TRBV29-1, the J call TRBJ1-5, with TRBD1 matching 7 bases. The CDR3 has 12 amino acids. Germline values: CDR1 SQVTM, CDR2 ANQGSEA. Trimming at V came to 4 bases and at J to 4 bases, leaving 1 base not matched to a gene. CDR3 in amino acids: CSVGGQNQPQHF. The CDR3 region has the DNA TGCAGCGTTGGGGGACAGAATCAGCCCCAGCATTTT.